This T cell receptor beta chain is drawn from a study of identical twins. This clonotype was picked up a small number of times. From the 5' RACE reads, TCRdb called clonotypes with MiXCR, one entry per CDR3 protein. The table includes about 660,000 distinct CDR3 sequences, 8.5% to 9.5% detected once. These data also formed part of another study, on yellow fever vaccine responses in identical twins.

The sequence derives from a young woman in good health. Material: PBMCs.

CDR3 residues: CASSQDALSHQPQHF. The DNA for the CDR3 is TGCGCCAGCAGCCAAGACGCCCTGTCGCATCAGCCCCAGCATTTT. The gene calls are TRBV4-3 and TRBJ1-5; D remains unclear. Germline lookup yields CDR1 LGHNA and CDR2 YSLEER. There are 15 residues in the CDR3. Deletions cut 0 bases from V and 5 bases from J, with 11 bases between.